These 17 T cell receptor beta chains share one sample of origin, sequenced in a study of cytomegalovirus exposure and HLA in healthy donors. Primers for the PCR totalled 60 Vbeta and 13 Jbeta. Some clones are missing from TCRdb's copy, which holds only in-frame ones; the method was immunoSEQ multiplex PCR. The sample has 150,000 to 200,000 clones; 75% to 85% are singletons. Sequencing used PBMCs. The receptors here all came from a woman aged 25-40 years in good health and CMV-seropositive.

The rearrangement joins TRBV6-5 to TRBJ1-2; D ambiguous. Germline V gives CDR1 MNHEY, CDR2 SVGAGI. The V end was cut by 2 bases, the J end by 6 bases, with 16 bases between. CDR3 length: 15 amino acids. For the CDR3, the DNA is TGTGCCAGCAGTTACGAGGTGGCAGCAATCGATGGCTACACCTTC. Translated: CASSYEVAAIDGYTF.

The chain carries TRBV7-2 and TRBJ1-2; D perhaps matches TRBD1 (6 bases). Per germline, CDR1 SGHTA and CDR2 FQGNSA. V was trimmed by 1 base and J by 7 bases, leaving 10 bases between them. This CDR3 contains 13 residues. In DNA form, the CDR3 reads TGTGCCAGCAGCTTAGTGGCAGGGGTTGGCTACACCTTC. This codes for CASSLVAGVGYTF.

This sequence joins TRBV7-7 and TRBJ1-4; D ambiguous. The germline V and J ends were trimmed by 3 bases and 0 bases, with 8 bases remaining between them. From germline, CDR1 is SSHAT and CDR2 FNYEAQ (reference sequence). The CDR3 extends over 15 amino acids. CDR3 sequence reads: CASSFGSATNEKLFF. CDR3 bases: TGTGCCAGCAGCTTCGGTTCTGCAACTAATGAAAAACTGTTTTTT.

The J gene is TRBJ1-1, the V gene TRBV29-1, with D possibly TRBD1 on 5 matching bases. CDR1 is SQVTM, CDR2 ANQGSEA, per germline. V was cut by 5 bases and J by 3 bases, with 16 bases left in between. There are 14 residues in the CDR3. In DNA, the CDR3 is TGCAGCGTTAGGTACCACCAGGGTTACACTGAAGCTTTCTTT. Protein sequence: CSVRYHQGYTEAFF.

This clone was counted between two and nine times. The chain is built from TRBV6-5 and TRBJ1-1; TRBD1 matches at 7 bases. This CDR3 is 14 amino acids long. Germline V gene data show CDR1 as MNHEY and CDR2 as SVGAGI. V lost 4 bases, J lost 3 bases, and 5 bases stayed unmatched. This CDR3 is CASSSLQGHTEAFF. The CDR3 region has the DNA TGTGCCAGCAGTTCTTTACAGGGGCACACTGAAGCTTTCTTT.

CDR3 amino acids: CASSEAGTAATDTQYF. The CDR3, as DNA: TGCGCCAGCAGTGAGGCCGGGACTGCAGCAACAGATACGCAGTATTTT. The chain couples TRBV10-1 to TRBJ2-3, with D possibly TRBD2 on 6 matching bases. From germline, CDR1 is WNHNN and CDR2 SYGVQD (reference sequence). The CDR3 sequence is 16 residues long. Trimming pared 2 bases from V and 3 bases from J, leaving 15 bases between.

The chain uses TRBV6-5 and TRBJ2-2; D uncertain. This CDR3 is built from 13 residues. V gave up 9 bases and J gave up 2 bases, with 10 bases separating them. The germline gives CDR1 MNHEY, CDR2 SVGAGI. CDR3 DNA sequence: TGTGCCAGTCTCCCAGATAACACCGGGGAGCTGTTTTTT. It translates to CASLPDNTGELFF.

This chain connects TRBV30 to TRBJ1-1; the D gene is possibly TRBD1 (6 bases). CDR1 is GTSNPN, CDR2 SVGIG, per germline (reference sequence). The CDR3 spans 15 residues. V dropped 6 bases and J dropped 0 bases, with 17 bases sitting between them. As DNA, the CDR3 is TGTGCCTGTACCCCCGCGAACAGGGTGAACACTGAAGCTTTCTTT. Its translation: CACTPANRVNTEAFF.

The V call is TRBV6-5, the J call TRBJ2-7, with 13 bases that match TRBD2. Germline-derived CDR1 and CDR2 are MNHEY and SVGAGI. The CDR3 covers 15 residues. V trimming: 7 bases; J trimming: 0 bases; junction bases outside the gene matches: 3. The CDR3 DNA reads as TGTGCCAGCATTGGGACTAGCGGGAACTCCTACGAGCAGTACTTC. This encodes CASIGTSGNSYEQYF.

V is TRBV28 and J is TRBJ1-5; D unclear. Germline CDR1 is MDHEN and CDR2 is SYDVKM. V lost 2 bases, J lost 7 bases, and 6 bases lay in between. The CDR3 spans 12 residues. The CDR3 reads CASSLARQPQHF. Written as DNA, the CDR3 is TGTGCCAGCAGTTTAGCTCGGCAGCCCCAGCATTTT.

The DNA of the CDR3 is TGTGCCAGCAGTTTATCTCTAGCGGGAGCAGATACGCAGTATTTT. Its translation: CASSLSLAGADTQYF. This chain links TRBV27 with TRBJ2-3; 10 bases map to TRBD2. The CDR3 extends over 15 amino acids. The germline V gene encodes CDR1 MNHEY and CDR2 SMNVEV (reference sequence). V was pared by 0 bases and J by 4 bases, with 1 base of the junction left unmatched.

Remarks on this clone: This sample includes further DNA sequences coding for the same CDR3. CDR3 DNA sequence: TGTGCCAGCAGTTTACAGGGTTTGAACACTGAAGCTTTCTTT. It specifies CASSLQGLNTEAFF. The chain employs TRBV27 and TRBJ1-1; a possible D gene is TRBD1 (5 bases). The V gene lost 2 bases and the J gene lost 0 bases, with 7 bases spanning the gap. The CDR3 contains 14 residues. Germline lookup yields CDR1 MNHEY and CDR2 SMNVEV (reference sequence).

This clone has more than one count but fewer than ten. At the DNA level, this CDR3 is encoded by other sequences in the same sample as well. The CDR3 region has the DNA TGTGCCTGGGGGACTAGCGGAACAGATACGCAGTATTTT. This codes for CAWGTSGTDTQYF. V gene TRBV30 combines with J gene TRBJ2-3; the match to TRBD2 covers 11 bases. This CDR3 is 13 amino acids long. From germline, CDR1 is GTSNPN and CDR2 SVGIG (reference sequence). V was clipped by 5 bases and J by 3 bases; unmatched bases: 1.

The J gene is TRBJ2-3, the V gene TRBV28; 8 bases map to TRBD2. Trimming took 5 bases from V and 0 from J; bases not matched to a gene: 1. Looked up from germline, CDR1 is MDHEN and CDR2 is SYDVKM. CDR3 length equals 14 residues. The CDR3 DNA sequence: TGTGCCAGCAGTGTAGCGGGAAGCACAGATACGCAGTATTTT. It translates to CASSVAGSTDTQYF.

Only a few counts were recorded for this clone. V and J are TRBV5-1 and TRBJ1-3, with D uncertain. V dropped 3 bases and J dropped 4 bases, with 17 bases sitting between them. This CDR3 comprises 16 residues. CDR1 is SGHRS, CDR2 YFSETQ, per germline. The CDR3 is CASSYSLTGSGNTIYF. The CDR3 nucleotides read TGCGCCAGCAGCTATTCATTGACCGGGTCAGGAAACACCATATATTTT.

This chain connects TRBV19 to TRBJ2-3; D is uncertain. There are 13 residues in the CDR3. Trimming cost V 3 bases and J 7 bases, with 11 bases left between them. Germline CDR1 and CDR2: LNHDA and SQIVND (reference sequence). This chain's CDR3 is CASSMISANTQYF. CDR3 DNA: TGTGCCAGTAGTATGATTAGTGCGAATACGCAGTATTTT.

The rearrangement links TRBV30 to TRBJ1-4; a weak D match, TRBD1 (5 bases). This CDR3 has 16 residues. Germline CDR1 GTSNPN, CDR2 SVGIG (reference sequence). Trimming stripped 2 bases from V and 3 bases from J, with 16 bases between. The CDR3: CAWSLNRPGANEKLFF. Written as DNA, the CDR3 is TGTGCCTGGAGTCTCAATCGGCCGGGGGCTAATGAAAAACTGTTTTTT.